This entry features one TCR beta chain sequence. Antigen unknown. The source of the sample is a study of cytomegalovirus exposure and HLA in healthy donors. At the level of the study: A later analysis reported the 100 to 150 validation repertoires used the same platform as the roughly 670 first-cohort repertoires. Points from the study as a whole: Three chains tied to CMV proved CMV antigen-specific in vitro. Reportedly, diagnosis of cytomegalovirus status by the classifier showed high specificity and sensitivity.

Germline CDR1 and CDR2: SGDLS and YYNGEE. The CDR3 is 15 residues long. The ends were cut back, 0 bases at V and 3 bases at J, with 10 bases in the middle. The repertoire was sequenced with immunoSEQ multiplex PCR; TCRdb's copy has only in-frame clones and lacks some. The data hold about 130,000 clones, with more than 70% observed a single time. This chain uses TRBV9 with TRBJ2-1; D is undetermined. The source is a man aged 30 to 45 in good health and CMV-seronegative. The sequenced sample was PBMCs. This CDR3 is CASSVVGSNYNEQFF. The CDR3 DNA follows: TGTGCCAGCAGCGTAGTGGGCTCTAACTACAATGAGCAGTTCTTC.